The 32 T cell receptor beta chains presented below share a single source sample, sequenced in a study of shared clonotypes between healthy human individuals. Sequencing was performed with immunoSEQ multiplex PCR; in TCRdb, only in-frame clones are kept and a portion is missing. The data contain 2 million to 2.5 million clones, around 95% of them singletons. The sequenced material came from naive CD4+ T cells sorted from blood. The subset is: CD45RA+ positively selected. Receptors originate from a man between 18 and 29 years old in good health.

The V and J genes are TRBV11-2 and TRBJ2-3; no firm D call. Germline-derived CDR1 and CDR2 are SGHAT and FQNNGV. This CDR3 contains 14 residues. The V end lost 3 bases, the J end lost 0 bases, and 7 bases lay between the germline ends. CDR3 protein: CASSFYDSTDTQYF. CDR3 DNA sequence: TGTGCCAGCAGCTTCTACGATAGCACAGATACGCAGTATTTT.

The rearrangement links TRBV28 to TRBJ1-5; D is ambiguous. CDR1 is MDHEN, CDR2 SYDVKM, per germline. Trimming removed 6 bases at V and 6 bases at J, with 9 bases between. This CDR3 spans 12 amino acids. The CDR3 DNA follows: TGTGCCAGCAGCGGATGGGGTCAGCCCCAGCATTTT. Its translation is CASSGWGQPQHF.

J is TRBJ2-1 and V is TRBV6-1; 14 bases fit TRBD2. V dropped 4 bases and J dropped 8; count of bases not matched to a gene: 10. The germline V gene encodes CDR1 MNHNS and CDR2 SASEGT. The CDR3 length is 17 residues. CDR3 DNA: TGTGCCAGCAGTGCATCGGGGACTAGCGGGAGTCTTTATGAGCAGTTCTTC. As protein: CASSASGTSGSLYEQFF.

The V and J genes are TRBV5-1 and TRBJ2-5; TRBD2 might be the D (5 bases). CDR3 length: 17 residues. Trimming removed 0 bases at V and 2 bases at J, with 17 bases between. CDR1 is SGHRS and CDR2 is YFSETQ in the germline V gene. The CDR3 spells CASSLAPMTTLQETQYF. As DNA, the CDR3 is TGCGCCAGCAGCTTGGCACCAATGACTACTCTACAAGAGACCCAGTACTTC.

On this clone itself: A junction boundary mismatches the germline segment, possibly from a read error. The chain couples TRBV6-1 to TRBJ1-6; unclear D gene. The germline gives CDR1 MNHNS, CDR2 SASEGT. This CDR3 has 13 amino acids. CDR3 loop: CASSEGYSSPLHF. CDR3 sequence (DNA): TGTGCCAGCAGTGAGGGGTATAGTTCACCCCTCCACTTT.

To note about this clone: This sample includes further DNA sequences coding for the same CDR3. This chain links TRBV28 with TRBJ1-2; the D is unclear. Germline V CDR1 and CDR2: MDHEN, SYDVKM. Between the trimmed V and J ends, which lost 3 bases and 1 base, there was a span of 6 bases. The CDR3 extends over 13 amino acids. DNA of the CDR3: TGTGCCAGCAGTTTTGCGGGTAACTATGGCTACACCTTC. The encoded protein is CASSFAGNYGYTF.

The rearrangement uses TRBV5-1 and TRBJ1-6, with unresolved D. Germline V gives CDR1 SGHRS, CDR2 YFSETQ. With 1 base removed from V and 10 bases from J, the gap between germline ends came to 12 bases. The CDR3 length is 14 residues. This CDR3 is CASSLPESGSPLHF. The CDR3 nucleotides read TGCGCCAGCAGCTTGCCGGAGTCAGGCTCACCCCTCCACTTT.

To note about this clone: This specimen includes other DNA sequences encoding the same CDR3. CDR3 DNA sequence: TGCGCCAGCAGCCCGGGGCAGGTCACAGATACGCAGTATTTT. This sequence encodes CASSPGQVTDTQYF. This chain joins TRBV5-1 and TRBJ2-3; either TRBD1 or TRBD2 may fit D (5 bases each). The V and J ends lost 4 bases and 2 bases respectively, with 11 bases between them. Germline V CDR1 and CDR2: SGHRS, YFSETQ. The CDR3 sequence is 14 residues long.

Here the CDR3 reads CASSYAVGAEDQYF. As DNA, the CDR3 is TGTGCCAGCAGTTACGCGGTGGGAGCGGAAGACCAGTACTTC. The rearrangement links TRBV6-6 to TRBJ2-5, with D maybe TRBD2 (5 bases). Trimming removed 2 bases at V and 10 bases at J, with 17 bases between. This CDR3 region has 14 residues. Germline values: CDR1 MNHNY, CDR2 SVGAGI (reference sequence).

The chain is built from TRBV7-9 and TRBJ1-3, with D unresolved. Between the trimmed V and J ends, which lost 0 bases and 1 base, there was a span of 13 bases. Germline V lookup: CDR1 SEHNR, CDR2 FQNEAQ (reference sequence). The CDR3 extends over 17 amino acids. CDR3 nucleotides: TGTGCCAGCAGCTTAGCGAAGGGCGGAGGTTCTGGAAACACCATATATTTT. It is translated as CASSLAKGGGSGNTIYF.

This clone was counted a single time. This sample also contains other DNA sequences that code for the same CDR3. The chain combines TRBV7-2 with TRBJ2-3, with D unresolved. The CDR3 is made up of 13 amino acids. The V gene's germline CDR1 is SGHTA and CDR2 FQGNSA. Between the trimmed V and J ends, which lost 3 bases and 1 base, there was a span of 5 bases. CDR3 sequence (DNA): TGTGCCAGCAGCTTGGGTGGCACAGATACGCAGTATTTT. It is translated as CASSLGGTDTQYF.

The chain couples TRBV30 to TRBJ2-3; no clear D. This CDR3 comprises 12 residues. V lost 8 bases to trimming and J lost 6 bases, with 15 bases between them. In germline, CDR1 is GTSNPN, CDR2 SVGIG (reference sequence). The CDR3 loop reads CALQQLQDTQYF. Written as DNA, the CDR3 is TGTGCCCTACAGCAGCTTCAGGATACGCAGTATTTT.

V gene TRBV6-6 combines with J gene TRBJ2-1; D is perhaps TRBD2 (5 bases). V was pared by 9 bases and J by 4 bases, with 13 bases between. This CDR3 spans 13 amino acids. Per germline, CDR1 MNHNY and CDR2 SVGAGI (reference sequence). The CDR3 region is CASSGLAYNEQFF. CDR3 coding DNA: TGTGCCAGTTCAGGACTCGCGTACAATGAGCAGTTCTTC.

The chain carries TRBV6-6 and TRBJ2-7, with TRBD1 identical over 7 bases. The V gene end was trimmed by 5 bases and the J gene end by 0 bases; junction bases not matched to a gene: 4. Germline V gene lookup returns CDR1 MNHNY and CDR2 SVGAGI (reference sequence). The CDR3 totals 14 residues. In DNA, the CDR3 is TGTGCCAGCAGTCGACAGGGCTCCTCCTACGAGCAGTACTTC. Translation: CASSRQGSSYEQYF.

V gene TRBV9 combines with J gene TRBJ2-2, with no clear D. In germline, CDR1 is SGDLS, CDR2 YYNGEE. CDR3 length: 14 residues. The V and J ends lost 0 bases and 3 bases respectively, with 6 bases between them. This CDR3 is CASSVDWDTGELFF. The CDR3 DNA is TGTGCCAGCAGCGTAGATTGGGACACCGGGGAGCTGTTTTTT. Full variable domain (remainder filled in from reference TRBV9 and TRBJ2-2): DSGVTQTPKHLITATGQRVTLRCSPRSGDLSVYWYQQSLDQGLQFLIQYYNGEERAKGNILERFSAQQFPDLHSELNLSSLELGDSALYFCASSVDWDTGELFFGEGSRLTVL.

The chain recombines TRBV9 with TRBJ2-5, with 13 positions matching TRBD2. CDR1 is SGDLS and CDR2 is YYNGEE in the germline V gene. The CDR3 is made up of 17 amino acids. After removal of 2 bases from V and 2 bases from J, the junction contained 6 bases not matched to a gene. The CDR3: CASSVGLAGAAQETQYF. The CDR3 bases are TGTGCCAGCAGCGTCGGACTAGCGGGGGCCGCACAAGAGACCCAGTACTTC.

CDR3 amino acids: CAWSVQRGEETQYF. CDR3 bases: TGTGCCTGGAGTGTCCAGCGGGGGGAAGAGACCCAGTACTTC. The chain is built from TRBV30 and TRBJ2-5, with 9 bases matching TRBD2. The CDR3 is 14 residues long. Germline CDR1 and CDR2: GTSNPN and SVGIG (reference sequence). V shed 0 bases, J shed 3 bases, and the junction held 2 bases outside the gene matches.

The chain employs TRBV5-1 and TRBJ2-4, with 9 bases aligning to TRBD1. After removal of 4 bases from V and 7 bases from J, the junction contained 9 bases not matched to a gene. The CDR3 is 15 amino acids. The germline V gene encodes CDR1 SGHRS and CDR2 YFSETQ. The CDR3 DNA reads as TGCGCCAGCAGCCCGGGGGACAGGGATGAGAACATTCAGTACTTC. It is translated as CASSPGDRDENIQYF. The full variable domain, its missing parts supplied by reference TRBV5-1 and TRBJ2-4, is KAGVTQTPRYLIKTRGQQVTLSCSPISGHRSVSWYQQTPGQGLQFLFEYFSETQRNKGNFPGRFSGRQFSNSRSEMNVSTLELGDSALYLCASSPGDRDENIQYFGAGTRLSVL.

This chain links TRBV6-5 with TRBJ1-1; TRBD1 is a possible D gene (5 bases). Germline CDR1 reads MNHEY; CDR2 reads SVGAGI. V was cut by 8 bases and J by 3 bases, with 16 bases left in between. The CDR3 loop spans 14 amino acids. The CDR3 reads CASLRGGWDTEAFF. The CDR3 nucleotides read TGTGCCAGCCTGCGTGGGGGGTGGGACACTGAAGCTTTCTTT.

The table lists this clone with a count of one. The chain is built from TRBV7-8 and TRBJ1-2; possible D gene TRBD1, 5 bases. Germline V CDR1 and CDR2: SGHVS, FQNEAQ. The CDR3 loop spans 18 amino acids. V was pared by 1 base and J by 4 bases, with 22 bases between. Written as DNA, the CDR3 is TGTGCCAGCAGCTTAGGGGGTACAGGCCTATCTTTTGGCTATGGCTACACCTTC. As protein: CASSLGGTGLSFGYGYTF.

In DNA form, the CDR3 reads TGTGCCTGGAGCGGTGGGACAAAGACAGATACGCAGTATTTT. Its protein product is CAWSGGTKTDTQYF. The rearrangement uses TRBV30 and TRBJ2-3; maybe TRBD1 (6 bases). CDR1 GTSNPN and CDR2 SVGIG come from the germline V gene (reference sequence). V lost 3 bases and J 3 bases, leaving 13 bases between the germline ends. This CDR3 region has 14 residues.

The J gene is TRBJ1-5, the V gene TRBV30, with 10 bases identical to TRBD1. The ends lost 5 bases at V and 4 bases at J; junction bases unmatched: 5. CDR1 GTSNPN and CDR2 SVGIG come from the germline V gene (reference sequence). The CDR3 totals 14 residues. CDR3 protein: CAWVDRGTNQPQHF. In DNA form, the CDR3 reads TGTGCCTGGGTGGACAGGGGGACAAATCAGCCCCAGCATTTT. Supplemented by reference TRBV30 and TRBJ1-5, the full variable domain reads SQTIHQWPATLVQPVGSPLSLECTVEGTSNPNLYWYRQAAGRGLQLLFYSVGIGQISSEVPQNLSASRPQDRQFILSSKKLLLSDSGFYLCAWVDRGTNQPQHFGDGTRLSIL.

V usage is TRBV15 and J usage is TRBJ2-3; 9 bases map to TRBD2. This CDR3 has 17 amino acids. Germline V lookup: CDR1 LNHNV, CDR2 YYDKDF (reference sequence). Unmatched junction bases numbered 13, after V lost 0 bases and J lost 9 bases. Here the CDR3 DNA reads TGTGCCACCAGCAGAGATCAGTCTAGCGGGGTTCCGGAGACGCAGTATTTT. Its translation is CATSRDQSSGVPETQYF.

As DNA, the CDR3 is TGTGCCAGCTCCCAAACAGGGCCGGTCTCCTACGAGCAGTACTTC. Amino acids: CASSQTGPVSYEQYF. The chain recombines TRBV18 with TRBJ2-7, with D perhaps matching TRBD1 (6 bases). The CDR3 runs 15 residues. V lost 6 bases to trimming and J lost 0 bases, with 15 bases between them. Germline CDR1 reads KGHSH; CDR2 reads LQKENI.

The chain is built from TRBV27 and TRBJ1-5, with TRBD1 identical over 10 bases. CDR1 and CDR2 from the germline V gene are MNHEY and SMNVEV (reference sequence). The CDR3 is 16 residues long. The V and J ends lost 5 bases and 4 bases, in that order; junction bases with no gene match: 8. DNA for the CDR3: TGTGCCAGCAGTCCAATCGACAGGGGGCGAAATCAGCCCCAGCATTTT. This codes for CASSPIDRGRNQPQHF.

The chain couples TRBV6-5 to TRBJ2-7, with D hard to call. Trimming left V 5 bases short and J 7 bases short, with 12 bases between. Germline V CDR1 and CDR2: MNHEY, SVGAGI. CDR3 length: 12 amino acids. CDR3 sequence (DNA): TGTGCCAGCAGTAAGCTGGTCCTTGAGCAGTACTTC. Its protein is CASSKLVLEQYF.

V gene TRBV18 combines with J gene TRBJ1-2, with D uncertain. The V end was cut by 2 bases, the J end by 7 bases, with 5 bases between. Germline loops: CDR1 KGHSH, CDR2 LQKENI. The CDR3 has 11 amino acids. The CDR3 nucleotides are TGTGCCAGCTCACCAAAGGTTGGCTACACCTTC. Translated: CASSPKVGYTF.

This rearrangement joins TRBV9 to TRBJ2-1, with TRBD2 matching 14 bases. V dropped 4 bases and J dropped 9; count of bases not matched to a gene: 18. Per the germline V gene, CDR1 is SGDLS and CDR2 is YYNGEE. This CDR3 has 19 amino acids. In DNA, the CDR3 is TGTGCCAGCAGCTACGGGACTAGCGGGAGAACACGGGGGGAGGGTGAGCAGTTCTTC. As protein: CASSYGTSGRTRGEGEQFF. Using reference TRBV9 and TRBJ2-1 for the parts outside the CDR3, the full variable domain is DSGVTQTPKHLITATGQRVTLRCSPRSGDLSVYWYQQSLDQGLQFLIQYYNGEERAKGNILERFSAQQFPDLHSELNLSSLELGDSALYFCASSYGTSGRTRGEGEQFFGPGTRLTVL.

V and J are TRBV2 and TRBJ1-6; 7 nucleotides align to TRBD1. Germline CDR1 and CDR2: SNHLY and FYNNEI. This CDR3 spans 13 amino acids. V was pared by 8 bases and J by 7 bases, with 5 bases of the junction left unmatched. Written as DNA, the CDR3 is TGTGCCAGCTCGGGGACAGAAAATTCACCCCTCCACTTT. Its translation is CASSGTENSPLHF.

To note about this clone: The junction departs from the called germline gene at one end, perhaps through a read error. CDR3 amino acids: CASSIPGGTFNF. CDR3 DNA: TGTGCCAGTAGTATCCCAGGGGGCACCTTCAACTTT. The rearrangement links TRBV19 to TRBJ1-6; 8 bases line up with TRBD1. The CDR3 loop spans 12 amino acids. Germline V gene lookup returns CDR1 LNHDA and CDR2 SQIVND (reference sequence).

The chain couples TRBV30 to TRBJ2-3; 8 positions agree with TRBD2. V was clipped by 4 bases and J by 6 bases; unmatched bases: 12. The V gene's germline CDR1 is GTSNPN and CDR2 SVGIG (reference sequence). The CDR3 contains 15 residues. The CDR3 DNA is TGTGCCTGGACCGGCACCGGGACTAGAGGCGATACGCAGTATTTT. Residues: CAWTGTGTRGDTQYF.

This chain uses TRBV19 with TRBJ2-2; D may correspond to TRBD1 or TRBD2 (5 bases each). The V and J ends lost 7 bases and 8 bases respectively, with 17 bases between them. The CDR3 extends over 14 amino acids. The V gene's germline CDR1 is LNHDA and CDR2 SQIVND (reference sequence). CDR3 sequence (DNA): TGTGCCAGTACCCCGGGACCCGAGCGGGGGGAGCTGTTTTTT. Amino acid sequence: CASTPGPERGELFF.